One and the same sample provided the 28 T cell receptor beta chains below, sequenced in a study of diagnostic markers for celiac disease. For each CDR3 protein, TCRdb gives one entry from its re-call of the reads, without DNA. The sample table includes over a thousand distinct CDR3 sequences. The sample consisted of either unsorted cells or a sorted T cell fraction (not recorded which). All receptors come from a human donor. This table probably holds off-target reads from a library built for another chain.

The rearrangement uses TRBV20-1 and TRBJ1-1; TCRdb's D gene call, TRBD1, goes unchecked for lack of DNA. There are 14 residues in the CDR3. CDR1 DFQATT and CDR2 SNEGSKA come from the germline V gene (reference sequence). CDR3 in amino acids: CSAGSGTVNTEAFF.

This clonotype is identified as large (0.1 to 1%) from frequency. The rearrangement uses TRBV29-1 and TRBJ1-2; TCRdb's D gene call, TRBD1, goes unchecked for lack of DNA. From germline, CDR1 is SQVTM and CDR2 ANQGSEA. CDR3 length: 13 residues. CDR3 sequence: CSVDRDRGFGYTF.

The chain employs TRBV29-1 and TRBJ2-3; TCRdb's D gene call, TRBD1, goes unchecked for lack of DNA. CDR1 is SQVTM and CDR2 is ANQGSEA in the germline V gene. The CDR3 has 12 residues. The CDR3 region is CSVEKGEDTQYF.

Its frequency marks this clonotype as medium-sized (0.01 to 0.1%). CDR3 protein: CASSSPTTSGNSNEQFF. The chain carries TRBV6-2 or TRBV6-3 and TRBJ2-1; TCRdb's D call, TRBD2, is unchecked because there is no DNA. Germline-derived CDR1 and CDR2 are MNHEY and SVGEGT. This CDR3 has 17 amino acids.

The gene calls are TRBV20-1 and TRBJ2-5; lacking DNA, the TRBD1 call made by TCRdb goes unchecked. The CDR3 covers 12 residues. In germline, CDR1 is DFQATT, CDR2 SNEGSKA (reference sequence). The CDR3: CSASNRGETQYF.

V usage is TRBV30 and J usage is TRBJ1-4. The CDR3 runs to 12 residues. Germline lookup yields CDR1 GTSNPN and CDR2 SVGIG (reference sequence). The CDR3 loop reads CAWIPESEKLFF.

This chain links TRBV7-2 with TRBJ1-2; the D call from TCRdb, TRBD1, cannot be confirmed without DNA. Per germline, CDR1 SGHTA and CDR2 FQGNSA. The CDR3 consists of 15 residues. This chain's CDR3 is CASSLAFTGVAGYTF.

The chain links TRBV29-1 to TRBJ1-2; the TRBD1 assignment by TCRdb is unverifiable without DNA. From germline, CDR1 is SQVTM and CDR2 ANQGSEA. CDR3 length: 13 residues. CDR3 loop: CSVEDPGQSGYTF.

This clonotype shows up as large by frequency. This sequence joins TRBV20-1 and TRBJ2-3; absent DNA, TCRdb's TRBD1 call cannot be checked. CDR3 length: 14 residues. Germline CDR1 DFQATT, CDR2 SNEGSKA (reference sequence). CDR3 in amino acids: CSARKGGSTDTQYF.

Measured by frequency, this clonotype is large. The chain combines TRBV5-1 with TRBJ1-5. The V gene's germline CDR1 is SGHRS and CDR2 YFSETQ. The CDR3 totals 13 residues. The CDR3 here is CASSLLLNQPQHF.

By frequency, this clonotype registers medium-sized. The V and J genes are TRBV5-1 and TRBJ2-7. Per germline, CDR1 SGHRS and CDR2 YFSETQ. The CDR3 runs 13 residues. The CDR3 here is CASSLDSTYEQYF.

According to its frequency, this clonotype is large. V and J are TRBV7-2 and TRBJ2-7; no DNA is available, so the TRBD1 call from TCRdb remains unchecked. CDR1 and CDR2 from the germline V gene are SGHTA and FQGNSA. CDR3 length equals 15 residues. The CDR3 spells CASSLWTSHSYEQYF. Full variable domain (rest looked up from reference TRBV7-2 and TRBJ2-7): GAGVSQSPSNKVTEKGKDVELRCDPISGHTALYWYRQSLGQGLEFLIYFQGNSAPDKSGLPSDRFSAERTGGSVSTLTIQRTQQEDSAVYLCASSLWTSHSYEQYFGPGTRLTVT.

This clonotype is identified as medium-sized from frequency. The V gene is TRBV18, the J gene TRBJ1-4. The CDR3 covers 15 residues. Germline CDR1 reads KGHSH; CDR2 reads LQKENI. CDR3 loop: CASSQTDATNEKLFF.

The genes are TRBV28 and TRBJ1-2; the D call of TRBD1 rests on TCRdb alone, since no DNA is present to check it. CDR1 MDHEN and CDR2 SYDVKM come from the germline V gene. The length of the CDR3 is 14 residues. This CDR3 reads CASMPFDRDYGYTF.

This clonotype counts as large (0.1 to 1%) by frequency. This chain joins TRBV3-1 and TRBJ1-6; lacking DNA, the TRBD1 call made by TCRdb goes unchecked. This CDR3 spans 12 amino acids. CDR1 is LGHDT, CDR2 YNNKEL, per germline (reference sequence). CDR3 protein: CASSEGDSPLHF.

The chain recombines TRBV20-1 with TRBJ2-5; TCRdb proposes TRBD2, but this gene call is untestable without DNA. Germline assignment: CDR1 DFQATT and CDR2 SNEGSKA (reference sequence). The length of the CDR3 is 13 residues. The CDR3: CSAKIAGVETQYF.

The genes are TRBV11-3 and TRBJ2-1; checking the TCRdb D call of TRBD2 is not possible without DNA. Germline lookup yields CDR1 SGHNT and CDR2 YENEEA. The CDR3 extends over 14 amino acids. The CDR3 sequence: CASSLSGLNNEQFF.

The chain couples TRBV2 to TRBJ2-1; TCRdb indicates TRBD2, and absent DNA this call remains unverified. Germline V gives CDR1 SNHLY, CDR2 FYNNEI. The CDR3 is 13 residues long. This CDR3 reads CARESGTSDEQFF.

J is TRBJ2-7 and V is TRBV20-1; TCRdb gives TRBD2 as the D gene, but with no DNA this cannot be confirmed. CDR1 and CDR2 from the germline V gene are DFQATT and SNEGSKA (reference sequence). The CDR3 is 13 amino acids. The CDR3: CSAPGDSSYEQYF.

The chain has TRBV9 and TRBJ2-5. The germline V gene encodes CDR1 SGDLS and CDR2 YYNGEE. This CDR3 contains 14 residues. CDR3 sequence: CASSKNRGQETQYF.

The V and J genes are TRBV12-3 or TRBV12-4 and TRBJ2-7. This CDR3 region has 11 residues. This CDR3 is CASSLTYEQYF.

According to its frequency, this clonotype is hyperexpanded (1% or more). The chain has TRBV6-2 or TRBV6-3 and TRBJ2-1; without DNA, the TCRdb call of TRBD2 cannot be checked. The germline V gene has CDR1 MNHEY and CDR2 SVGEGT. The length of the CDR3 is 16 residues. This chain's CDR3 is CASLGGMKGRDNEQFF.

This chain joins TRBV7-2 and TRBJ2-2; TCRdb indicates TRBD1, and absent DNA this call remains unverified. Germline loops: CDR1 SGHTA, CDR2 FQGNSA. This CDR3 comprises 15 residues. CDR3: CASSSRDSLTGELFF.

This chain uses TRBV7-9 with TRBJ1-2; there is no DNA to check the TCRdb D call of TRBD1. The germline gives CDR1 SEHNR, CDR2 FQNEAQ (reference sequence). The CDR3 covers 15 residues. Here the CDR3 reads CASSLAGTANYGYTF.

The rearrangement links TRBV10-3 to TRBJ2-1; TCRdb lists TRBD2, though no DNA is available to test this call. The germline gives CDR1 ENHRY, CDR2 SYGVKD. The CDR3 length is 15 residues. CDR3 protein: CAIGGLADPYNEQFF.

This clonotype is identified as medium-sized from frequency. The CDR3 sequence: CASSKSLRFGFEETQYF. The J gene is TRBJ2-5, the V gene TRBV21-1; the D call from TCRdb, TRBD2, cannot be confirmed without DNA. TRBV21-1 is reported as a pseudogene. CDR3 size: 17 residues.

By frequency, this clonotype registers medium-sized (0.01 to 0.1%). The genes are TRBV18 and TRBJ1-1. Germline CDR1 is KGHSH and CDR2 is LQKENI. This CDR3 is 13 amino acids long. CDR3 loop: CASSPATNYEAFF.

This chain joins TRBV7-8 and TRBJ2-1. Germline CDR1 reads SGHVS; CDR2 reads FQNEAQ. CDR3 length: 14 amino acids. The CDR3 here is CASSLLGYNNEQFF.